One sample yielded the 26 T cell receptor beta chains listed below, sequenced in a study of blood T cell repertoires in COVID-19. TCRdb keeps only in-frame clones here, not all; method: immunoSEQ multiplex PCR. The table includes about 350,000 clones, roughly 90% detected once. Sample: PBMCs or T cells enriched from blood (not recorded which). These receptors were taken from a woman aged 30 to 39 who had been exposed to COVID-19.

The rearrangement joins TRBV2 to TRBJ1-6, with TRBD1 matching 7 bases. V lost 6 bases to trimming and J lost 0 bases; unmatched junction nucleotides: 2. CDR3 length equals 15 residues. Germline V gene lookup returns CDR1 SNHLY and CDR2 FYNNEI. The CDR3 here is CASRTGSSYNSPLHF. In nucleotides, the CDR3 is TGTGCCAGCAGGACAGGGAGCTCCTATAATTCACCCCTCCACTTT.

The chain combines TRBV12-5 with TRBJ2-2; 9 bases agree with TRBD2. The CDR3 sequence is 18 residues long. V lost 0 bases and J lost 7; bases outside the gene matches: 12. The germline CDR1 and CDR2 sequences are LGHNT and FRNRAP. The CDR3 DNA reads TGTGCTAGTGGTTTGGTACTCGGAGTAGCGGGAGCGGTCGGGGAGCTGTTTTTT. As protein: CASGLVLGVAGAVGELFF.

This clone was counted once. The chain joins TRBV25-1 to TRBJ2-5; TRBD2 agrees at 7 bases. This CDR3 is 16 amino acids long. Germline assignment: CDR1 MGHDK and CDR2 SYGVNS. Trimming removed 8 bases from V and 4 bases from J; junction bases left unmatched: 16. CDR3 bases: TGTGCCAGCTCCAGTTTTGGGGAGGGGAAGGGAGAGACCCAGTACTTC. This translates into CASSSFGEGKGETQYF.

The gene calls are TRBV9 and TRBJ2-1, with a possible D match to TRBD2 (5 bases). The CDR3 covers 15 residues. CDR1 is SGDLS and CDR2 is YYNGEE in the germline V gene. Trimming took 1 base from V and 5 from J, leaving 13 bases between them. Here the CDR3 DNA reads TGTGCCAGCAGCGTAAAAAACGGGAACAACAATGAGCAGTTCTTC. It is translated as CASSVKNGNNNEQFF.

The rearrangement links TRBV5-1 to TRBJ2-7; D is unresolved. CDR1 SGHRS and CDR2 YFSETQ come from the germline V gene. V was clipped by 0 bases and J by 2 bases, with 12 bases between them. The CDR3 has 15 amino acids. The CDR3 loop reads CASSLELVSTYEQYF. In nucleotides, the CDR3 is TGCGCCAGCAGCTTGGAGCTAGTCTCTACCTACGAGCAGTACTTC.

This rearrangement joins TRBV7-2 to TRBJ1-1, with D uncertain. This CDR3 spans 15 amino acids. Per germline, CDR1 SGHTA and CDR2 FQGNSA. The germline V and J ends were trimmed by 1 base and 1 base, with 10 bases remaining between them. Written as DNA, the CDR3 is TGTGCCAGCAGCTTAGTGTTTGGCCAGAACACTGAAGCTTTCTTT. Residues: CASSLVFGQNTEAFF. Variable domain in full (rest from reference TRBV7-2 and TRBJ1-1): GAGVSQSPSNKVTEKGKDVELRCDPISGHTALYWYRQSLGQGLEFLIYFQGNSAPDKSGLPSDRFSAERTGGSVSTLTIQRTQQEDSAVYLCASSLVFGQNTEAFFGQGTRLTVV.

The CDR3 region is CASTPLAGSSYEQYF. DNA for the CDR3: TGCGCCAGCACCCCCCTGGCGGGTAGCTCCTACGAGCAGTACTTC. The chain employs TRBV5-1 and TRBJ2-7; D is possibly TRBD2 (5 bases). The germline V gene encodes CDR1 SGHRS and CDR2 YFSETQ. V shed 6 bases and J shed 0 bases, with 16 bases lying between them. The CDR3 extends over 15 amino acids.

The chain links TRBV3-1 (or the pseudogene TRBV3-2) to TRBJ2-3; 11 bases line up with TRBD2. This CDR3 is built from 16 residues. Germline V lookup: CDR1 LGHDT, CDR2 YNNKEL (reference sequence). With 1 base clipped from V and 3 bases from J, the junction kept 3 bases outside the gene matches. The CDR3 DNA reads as TGTGCCAGCAGCCAAGTGTTAGCGGGAGGGACAGATACGCAGTATTTT. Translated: CASSQVLAGGTDTQYF.

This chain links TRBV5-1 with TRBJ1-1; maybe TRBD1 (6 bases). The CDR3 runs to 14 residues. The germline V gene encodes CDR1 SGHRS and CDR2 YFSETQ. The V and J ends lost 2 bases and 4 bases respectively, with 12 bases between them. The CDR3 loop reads CASSLSQGSTEAFF. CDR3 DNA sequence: TGCGCCAGCAGCTTATCCCAGGGGAGCACTGAAGCTTTCTTT.

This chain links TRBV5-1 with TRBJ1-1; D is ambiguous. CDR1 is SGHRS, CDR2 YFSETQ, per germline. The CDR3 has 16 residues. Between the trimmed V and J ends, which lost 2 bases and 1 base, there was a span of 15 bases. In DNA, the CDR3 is TGCGCCAGCAGCTTTAACCCCTCGAACGGGAACACTGAAGCTTTCTTT. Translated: CASSFNPSNGNTEAFF.

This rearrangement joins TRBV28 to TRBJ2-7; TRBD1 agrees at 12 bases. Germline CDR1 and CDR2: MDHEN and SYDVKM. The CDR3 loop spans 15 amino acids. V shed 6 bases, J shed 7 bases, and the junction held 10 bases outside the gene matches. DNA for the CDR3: TGTGCCAGCAGAACCACCGGGACAGGGGGCGCGGAGCAGTACTTC. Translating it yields CASRTTGTGGAEQYF.

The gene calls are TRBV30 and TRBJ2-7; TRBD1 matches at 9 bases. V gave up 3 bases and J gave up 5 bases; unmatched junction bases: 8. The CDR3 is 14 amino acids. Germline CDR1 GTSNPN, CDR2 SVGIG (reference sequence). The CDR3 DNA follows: TGTGCCTGGAGAAAGACAGGGGGTTTCGACGAGCAGTACTTC. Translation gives CAWRKTGGFDEQYF.

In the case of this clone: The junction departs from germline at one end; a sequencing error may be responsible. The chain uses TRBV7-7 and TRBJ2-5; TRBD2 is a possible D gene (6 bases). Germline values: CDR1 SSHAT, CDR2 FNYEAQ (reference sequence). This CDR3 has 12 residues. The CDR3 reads CASSLAEGSQYF. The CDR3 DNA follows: TGTGCTAGCAGCTTAGCGGAGGGGTCCCAGTACTTC.

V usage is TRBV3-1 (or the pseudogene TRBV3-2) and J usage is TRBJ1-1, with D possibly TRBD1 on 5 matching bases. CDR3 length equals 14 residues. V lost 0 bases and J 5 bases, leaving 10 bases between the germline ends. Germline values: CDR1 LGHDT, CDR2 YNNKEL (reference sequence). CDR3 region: CASSQDKGITEAFF. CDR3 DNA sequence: TGTGCCAGCAGCCAAGATAAGGGGATAACTGAAGCTTTCTTT.

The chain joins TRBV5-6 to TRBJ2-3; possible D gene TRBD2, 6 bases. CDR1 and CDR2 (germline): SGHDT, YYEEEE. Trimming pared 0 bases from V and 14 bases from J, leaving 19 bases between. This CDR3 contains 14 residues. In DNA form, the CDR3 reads TGTGCCAGCAGCTTGGGAAACTCGCTAGCGTTTCGGTATTTT. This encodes CASSLGNSLAFRYF.

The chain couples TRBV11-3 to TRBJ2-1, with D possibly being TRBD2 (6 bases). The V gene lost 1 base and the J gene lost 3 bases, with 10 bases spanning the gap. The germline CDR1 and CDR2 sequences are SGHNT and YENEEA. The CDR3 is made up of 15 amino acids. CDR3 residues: CASSLASADYNEQFF. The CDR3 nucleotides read TGTGCCAGCAGCTTAGCTAGCGCTGACTACAATGAGCAGTTCTTC.

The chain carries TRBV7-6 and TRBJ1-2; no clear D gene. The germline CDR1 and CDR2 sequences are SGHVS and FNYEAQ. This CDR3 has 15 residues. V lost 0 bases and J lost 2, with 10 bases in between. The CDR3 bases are TGTGCCAGCAGCTTAGCGCCCCAGGCGAACTATGGCTACACCTTC. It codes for CASSLAPQANYGYTF.

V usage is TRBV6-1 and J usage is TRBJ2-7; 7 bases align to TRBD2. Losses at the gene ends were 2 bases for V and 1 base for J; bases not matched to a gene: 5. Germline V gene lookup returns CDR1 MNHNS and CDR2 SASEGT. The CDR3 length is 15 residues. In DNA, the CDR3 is TGTGCCAGCAGTGAATTCCCTAGCGGATCCTACGAGCAGTACTTC. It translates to CASSEFPSGSYEQYF.

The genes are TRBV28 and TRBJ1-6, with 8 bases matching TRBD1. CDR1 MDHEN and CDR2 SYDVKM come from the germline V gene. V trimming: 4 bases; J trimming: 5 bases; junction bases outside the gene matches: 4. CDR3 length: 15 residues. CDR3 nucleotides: TGTGCCAGCAGTTCCGGACAGGGAAATAATTCACCCCTCCACTTT. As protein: CASSSGQGNNSPLHF. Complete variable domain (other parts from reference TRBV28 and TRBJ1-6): DVKVTQSSRYLVKRTGEKVFLECVQDMDHENMFWYRQDPGLGLRLIYFSYDVKMKEKGDIPEGYSVSREKKERFSLILESASTNQTSMYLCASSSGQGNNSPLHFGNGTRLTVT.

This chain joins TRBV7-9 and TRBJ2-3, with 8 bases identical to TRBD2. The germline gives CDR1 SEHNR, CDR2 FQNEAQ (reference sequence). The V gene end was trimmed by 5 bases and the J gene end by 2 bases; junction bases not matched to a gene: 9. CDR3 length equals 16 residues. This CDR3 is CASSHSGGAITDTQYF. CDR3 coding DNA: TGTGCCAGCAGCCACTCCGGGGGGGCTATCACAGATACGCAGTATTTT.

The CDR3 bases are TGTGCCAGCAGTTACTCGTTCCAGGTGTCGGTTTATGGCTACACCTTC. Amino acids: CASSYSFQVSVYGYTF. The V gene is TRBV6-5, the J gene TRBJ1-2; no clear D. Germline CDR1 and CDR2: MNHEY and SVGAGI. The V and J ends lost 0 bases and 5 bases respectively, with 16 bases between them. This CDR3 is 16 amino acids long.

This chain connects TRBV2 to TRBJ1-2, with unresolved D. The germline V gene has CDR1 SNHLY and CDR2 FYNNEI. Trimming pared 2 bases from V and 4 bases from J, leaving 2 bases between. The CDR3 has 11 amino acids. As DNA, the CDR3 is TGTGCCAGCAGTGAACGCTATGGCTACACCTTC. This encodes CASSERYGYTF.

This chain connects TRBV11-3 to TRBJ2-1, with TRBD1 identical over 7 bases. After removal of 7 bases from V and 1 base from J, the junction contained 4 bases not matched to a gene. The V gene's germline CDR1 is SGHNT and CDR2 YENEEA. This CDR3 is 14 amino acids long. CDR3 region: CASNNRGSYNEQFF. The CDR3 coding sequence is TGTGCCAGCAACAACAGGGGTTCCTACAATGAGCAGTTCTTC.

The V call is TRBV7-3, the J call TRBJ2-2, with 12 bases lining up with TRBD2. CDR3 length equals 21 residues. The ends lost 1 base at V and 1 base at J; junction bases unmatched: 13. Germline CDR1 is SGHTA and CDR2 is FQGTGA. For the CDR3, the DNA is TGTGCCAGCAGCTTAATACCCCTAGCGGGAGGGGTCGCCGGGAACACCGGGGAGCTGTTTTTT. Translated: CASSLIPLAGGVAGNTGELFF.

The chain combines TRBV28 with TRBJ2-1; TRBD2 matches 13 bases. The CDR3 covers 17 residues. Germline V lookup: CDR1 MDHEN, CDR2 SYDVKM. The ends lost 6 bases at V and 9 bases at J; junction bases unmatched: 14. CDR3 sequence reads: CASSSQRTSGSNAEQFF. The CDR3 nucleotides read TGTGCCAGCAGCTCTCAGCGGACTAGCGGGAGTAATGCTGAGCAGTTCTTC.

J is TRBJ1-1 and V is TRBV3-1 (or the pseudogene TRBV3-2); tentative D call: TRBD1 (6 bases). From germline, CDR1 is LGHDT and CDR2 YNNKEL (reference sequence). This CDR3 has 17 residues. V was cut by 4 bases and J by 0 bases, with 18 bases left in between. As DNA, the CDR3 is TGTGCCAGCAGCCCACTCCCGGGTGGGGGCCTGAACACTGAAGCTTTCTTT. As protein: CASSPLPGGGLNTEAFF.